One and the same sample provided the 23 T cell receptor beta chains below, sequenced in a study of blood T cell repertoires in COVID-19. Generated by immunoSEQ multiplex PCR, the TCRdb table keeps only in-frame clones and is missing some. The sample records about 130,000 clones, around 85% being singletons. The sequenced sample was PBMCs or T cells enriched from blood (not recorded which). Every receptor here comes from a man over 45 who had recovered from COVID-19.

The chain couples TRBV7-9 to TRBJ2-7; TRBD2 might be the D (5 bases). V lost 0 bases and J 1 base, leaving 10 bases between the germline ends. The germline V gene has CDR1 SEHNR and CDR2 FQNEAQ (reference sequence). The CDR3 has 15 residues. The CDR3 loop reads CASSLAAGSSYEQYF. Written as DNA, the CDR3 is TGTGCCAGCAGCTTAGCTGCGGGCAGTTCCTACGAGCAGTACTTC.

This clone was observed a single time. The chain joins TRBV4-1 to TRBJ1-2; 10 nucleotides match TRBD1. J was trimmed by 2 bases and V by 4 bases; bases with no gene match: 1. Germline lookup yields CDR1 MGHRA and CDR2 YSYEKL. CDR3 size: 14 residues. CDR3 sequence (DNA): TGCGCCAGCAGCCCGGGACAGGGGAACTATGGCTACACCTTC. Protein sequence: CASSPGQGNYGYTF.

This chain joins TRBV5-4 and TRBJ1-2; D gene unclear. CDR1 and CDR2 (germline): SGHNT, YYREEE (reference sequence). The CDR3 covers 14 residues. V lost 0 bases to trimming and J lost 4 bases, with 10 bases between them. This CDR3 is CASSLVGGGYGYTF. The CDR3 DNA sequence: TGTGCCAGCAGCTTGGTAGGAGGCGGCTATGGCTACACCTTC.

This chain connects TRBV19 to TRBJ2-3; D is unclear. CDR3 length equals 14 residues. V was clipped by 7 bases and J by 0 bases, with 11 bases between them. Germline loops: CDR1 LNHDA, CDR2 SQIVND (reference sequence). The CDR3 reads CASKRQASTDTQYF. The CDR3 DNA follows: TGTGCCAGTAAAAGGCAGGCGAGCACAGATACGCAGTATTTT.

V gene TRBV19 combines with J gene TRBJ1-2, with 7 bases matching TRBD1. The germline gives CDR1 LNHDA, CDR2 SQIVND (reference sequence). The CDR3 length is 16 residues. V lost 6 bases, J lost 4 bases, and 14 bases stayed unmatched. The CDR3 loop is CASRSTGVVVTYGYTF. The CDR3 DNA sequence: TGTGCCAGTAGATCAACAGGGGTAGTTGTCACCTATGGCTACACCTTC.

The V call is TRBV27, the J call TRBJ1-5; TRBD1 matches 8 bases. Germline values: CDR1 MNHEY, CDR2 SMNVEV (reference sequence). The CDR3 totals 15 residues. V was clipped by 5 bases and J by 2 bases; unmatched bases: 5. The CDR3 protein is CASSPQGEGNQPQHF. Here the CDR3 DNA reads TGTGCCAGCAGTCCACAGGGGGAGGGCAATCAGCCCCAGCATTTT.

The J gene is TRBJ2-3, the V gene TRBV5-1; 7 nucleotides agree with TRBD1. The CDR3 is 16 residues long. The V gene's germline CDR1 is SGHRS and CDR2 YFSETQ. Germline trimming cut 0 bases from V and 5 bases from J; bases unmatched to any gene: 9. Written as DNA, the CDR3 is TGCGCCAGCAGCTTGGATGGACAGGCGCGAAGAGATACGCAGTATTTT. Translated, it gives CASSLDGQARRDTQYF.

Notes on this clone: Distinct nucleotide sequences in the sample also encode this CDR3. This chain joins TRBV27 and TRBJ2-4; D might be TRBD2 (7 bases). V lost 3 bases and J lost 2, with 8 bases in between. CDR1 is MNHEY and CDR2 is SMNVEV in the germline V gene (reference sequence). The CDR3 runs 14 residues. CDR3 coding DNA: TGTGCCAGCAGTTTCGGGGGGCCCAAAAACATTCAGTACTTC. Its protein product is CASSFGGPKNIQYF.

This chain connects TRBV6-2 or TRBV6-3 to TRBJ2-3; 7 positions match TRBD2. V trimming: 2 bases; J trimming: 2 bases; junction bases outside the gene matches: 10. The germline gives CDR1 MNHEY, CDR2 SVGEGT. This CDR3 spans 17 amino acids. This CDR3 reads CASSYETSRGSTDTQYF. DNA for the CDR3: TGTGCCAGCAGTTACGAGACTAGCCGAGGATCCACAGATACGCAGTATTTT.

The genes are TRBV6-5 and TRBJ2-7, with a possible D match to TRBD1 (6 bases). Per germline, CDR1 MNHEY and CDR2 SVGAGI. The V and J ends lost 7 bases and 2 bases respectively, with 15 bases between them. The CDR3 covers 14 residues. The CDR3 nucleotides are TGTGCCAGCAATAACCAGGGGATCCCCTACGAGCAGTACTTC. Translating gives CASNNQGIPYEQYF.

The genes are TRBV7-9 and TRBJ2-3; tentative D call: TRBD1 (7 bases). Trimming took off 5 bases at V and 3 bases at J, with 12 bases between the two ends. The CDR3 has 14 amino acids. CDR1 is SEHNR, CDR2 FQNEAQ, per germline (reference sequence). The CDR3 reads CASSQGGSTDTQYF. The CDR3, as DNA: TGTGCCAGCAGCCAGGGGGGCTCAACAGATACGCAGTATTTT.

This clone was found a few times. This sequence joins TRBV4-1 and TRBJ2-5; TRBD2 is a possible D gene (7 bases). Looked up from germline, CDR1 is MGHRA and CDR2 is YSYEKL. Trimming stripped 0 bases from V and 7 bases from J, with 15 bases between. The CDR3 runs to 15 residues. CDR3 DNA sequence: TGCGCCAGCAGCCAAGATGAGGTGGGGGGGCGGACCCAGTACTTC. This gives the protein CASSQDEVGGRTQYF.

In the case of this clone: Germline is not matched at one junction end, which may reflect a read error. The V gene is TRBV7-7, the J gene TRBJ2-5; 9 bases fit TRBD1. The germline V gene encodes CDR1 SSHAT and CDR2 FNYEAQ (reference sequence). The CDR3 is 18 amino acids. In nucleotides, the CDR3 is TGTGCTAGCAGCCCCCGACCTCCCGGGACAGGGTACCAAGAGACCCAGTACTTC. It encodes CASSPRPPGTGYQETQYF.

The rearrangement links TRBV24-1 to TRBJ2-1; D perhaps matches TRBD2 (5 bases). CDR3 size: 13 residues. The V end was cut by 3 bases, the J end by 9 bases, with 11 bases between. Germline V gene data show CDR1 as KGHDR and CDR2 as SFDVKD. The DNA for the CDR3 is TGTGCCACCAGTGATGCGAGGGTAGGTGAGCAGTTCTTC. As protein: CATSDARVGEQFF.

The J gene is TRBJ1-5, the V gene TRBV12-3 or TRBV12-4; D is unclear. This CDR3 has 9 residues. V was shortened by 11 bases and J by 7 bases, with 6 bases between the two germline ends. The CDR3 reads CAEVQPQHF. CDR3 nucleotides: TGTGCCGAGGTACAGCCCCAGCATTTT.

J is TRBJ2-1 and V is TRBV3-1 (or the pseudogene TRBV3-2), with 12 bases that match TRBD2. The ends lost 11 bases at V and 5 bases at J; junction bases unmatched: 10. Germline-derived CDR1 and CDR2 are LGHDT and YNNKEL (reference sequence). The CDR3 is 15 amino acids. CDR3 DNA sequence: TGTGCCTCCAAGACACTAGCGGGGGGAGACAATGAGCAGTTCTTC. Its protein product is CASKTLAGGDNEQFF.

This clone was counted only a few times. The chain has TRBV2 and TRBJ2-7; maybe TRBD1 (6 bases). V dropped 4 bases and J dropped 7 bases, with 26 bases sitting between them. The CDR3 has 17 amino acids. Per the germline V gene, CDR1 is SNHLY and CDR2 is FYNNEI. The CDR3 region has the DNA TGTGCCAGCAGTGTGAGGCCCTCACAGGGCCCCTCGCGGGAGCAGTACTTC. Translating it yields CASSVRPSQGPSREQYF.

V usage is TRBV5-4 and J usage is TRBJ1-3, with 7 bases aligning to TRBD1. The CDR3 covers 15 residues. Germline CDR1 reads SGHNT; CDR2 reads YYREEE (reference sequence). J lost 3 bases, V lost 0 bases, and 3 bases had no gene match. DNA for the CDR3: TGTGCCAGCAGCTTGGGACAGGGTCGTGGAAACACCATATATTTT. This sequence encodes CASSLGQGRGNTIYF.

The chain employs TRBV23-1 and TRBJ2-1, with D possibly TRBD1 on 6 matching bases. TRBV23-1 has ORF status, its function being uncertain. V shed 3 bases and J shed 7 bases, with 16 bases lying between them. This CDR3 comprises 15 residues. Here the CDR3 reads CASSQHRDSRNEQFF. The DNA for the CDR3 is TGCGCCAGCAGTCAGCACAGGGATAGCCGGAATGAGCAGTTCTTC.

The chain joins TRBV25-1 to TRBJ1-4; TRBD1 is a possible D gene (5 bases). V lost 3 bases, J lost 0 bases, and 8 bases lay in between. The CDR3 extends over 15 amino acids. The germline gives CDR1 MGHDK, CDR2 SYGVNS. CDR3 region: CASSDGASTNEKLFF. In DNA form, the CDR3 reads TGTGCCAGCAGTGATGGGGCCTCAACTAATGAAAAACTGTTTTTT.

This CDR3 is CAISESGSGGGYEQYF. In DNA, the CDR3 is TGTGCCATCAGTGAGTCCGGTAGCGGGGGGGGCTACGAGCAGTACTTC. V and J are TRBV10-3 and TRBJ2-7; 11 bases match TRBD2. Germline V gene lookup returns CDR1 ENHRY and CDR2 SYGVKD. The CDR3 covers 16 residues. V lost 0 bases, J lost 3 bases, and 4 bases stayed unmatched.

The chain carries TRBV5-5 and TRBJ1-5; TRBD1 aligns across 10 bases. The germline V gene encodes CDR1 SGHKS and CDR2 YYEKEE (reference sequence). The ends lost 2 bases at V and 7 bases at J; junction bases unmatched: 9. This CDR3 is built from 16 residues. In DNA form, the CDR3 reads TGTGCCAGCAGCTTACTAGGGACAGGGGCGGGGCAGCCCCAGCATTTT. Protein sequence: CASSLLGTGAGQPQHF. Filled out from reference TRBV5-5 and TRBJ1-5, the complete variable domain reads DAGVTQSPTHLIKTRGQQVTLRCSPISGHKSVSWYQQVLGQGPQFIFQYYEKEERGRGNFPDRFSARQFPNYSSELNVNALLLGDSALYLCASSLLGTGAGQPQHFGDGTRLSIL.

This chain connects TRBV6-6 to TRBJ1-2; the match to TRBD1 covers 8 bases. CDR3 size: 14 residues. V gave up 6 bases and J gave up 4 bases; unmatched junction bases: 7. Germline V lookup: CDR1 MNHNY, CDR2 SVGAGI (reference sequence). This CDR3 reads CASRGRGLSYGYTF. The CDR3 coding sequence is TGTGCCAGCAGGGGCAGGGGGCTGTCCTATGGCTACACCTTC.